The following is a T cell receptor (beta chain) sequence with its context. Its antigen remains undetermined. No per-base quality is available; no much larger clone lies one base away. This sample stems from a study of beta chain features in type 1 diabetes (dated by TCRdb to the late 2010s). With respect to the entire study: Mean age, gender distribution, total cell number and subset yield were not different between patients and healthy donors. Across all samples, roughly 110,000,000 sorted cells were examined, and cell number per subset correlated strongly with RNA yield. In the study, TCRB repertoires of sorted circulating CD4+ T cell subsets from recently diagnosed type 1 diabetes patients were compared with those of matched healthy donors. Whereas all 28 donors provided naive and central memory subsets, regulatory and stem cell-like memory subsets were isolated from just 8 patients and about 8 healthy donors.

CDR1 SNHLY and CDR2 FYNNEI are derived from the germline V gene. The CDR3, from cysteine to phenylalanine, totals 15 residues. Just CDR3 DNA is preserved here, 45 bases in frame from base 1. Germline trimming amounts to 6 bases on V and 5 bases on J, with 7 as the count of junction bases outside the gene matches. The entire amount of isolated RNA was reverse transcribed using the High Capacity cDNA Reverse Transcription Kit, so the sequenced TCRB transcripts were expressed ones. Deep immunoSEQ sequencing was applied to naive, central memory and regulatory T cell samples, giving an average of roughly 3.6 million total reads per sample. Sorted cells were lysed in RLT buffer and RNA was extracted with DNase-treated RNeasy Micro or Mini kits, depending on cell number. Each cell subset was processed separately to prevent cross-contamination, with patient and healthy donor samples processed together. The immunoSEQ multiplex PCR was used to amplify TCRB sequences from cDNA, generating 87-bp fragments that spanned the CDR3 region. Amplicons were sequenced on the Illumina HiSeq platform. The study's own analysis went as follows. Synthetic template baselines were used to correct PCR bias computationally, reads within Hamming distance 2 were collapsed together, and singletons that could not be merged were discarded. Reads were aligned against IMGT to assign V, D and J genes, CDR3 length and insertions or deletions at six rearrangement sites. Within each subset, clonotype counts were normalized to sorted cell number, after which true diversity and Gini coefficients were computed with the tcR R package. Repertoire sharing was quantified using the overlap coefficient calculated on TCRB nucleotide sequences. Out-of-frame TCRB sequences from naive cells were analyzed to stand in for the pre-selection repertoire. The immuneACCESS repertoire file appears here via TCRdb, limited to in-frame rearrangements. These files lack a portion of the clones; in checked studies, under half of the deficit traces to unresolved V genes, and the cause of the others is not known. V, J and clone size are those of that table, while D and trimming were read from the DNA. The sample data list fewer than 300,000 clones, and approximately 20% of these were observed just once. The top ten clonotypes cover 0.025% to 0.035% of the sample.

Study-level results and caveats: Because cDNA was sequenced instead of genomic DNA, highly expressing activated cells could be over-represented, though the groups showed no difference in activation or CD3 levels. The naive, central memory and regulatory TCRB repertoires appeared to resemble one another more closely among patients than among healthy donors. PCR may preferentially amplify shorter templates, but because patient and control samples were amplified and corrected together, any resulting skew would affect both groups equally. HLA sub-analyses involved small numbers of individuals, so any influence of HLA type on TCRB rearrangement remained unresolved. In all four CD4+ subsets, TCRB CDR3 length was moderately but significantly shorter in type 1 diabetes patients. Fewer insertions and more nucleotide deletions at VDJ recombination sites were observed in patients with type 1 diabetes, implying thymic rearrangement abnormalities.

A single peripheral blood draw of roughly 0.11 L on average was collected from each donor into heparinised tubes. A BD FACSAria II and a panel including CD45RO, CCR7, CD25, CD127, CD95 and CD27 were used to sort naive, central memory, regulatory and stem cell-like memory CD4+ T cells. Purity was above 95% for every sorted population. PBMCs were separated immediately by Lymphoprep density gradient centrifugation and were stained directly, without being cultured. So that batch effects would be minimized, each experiment stained and sorted samples in pairs, pairing one healthy donor with one patient. This clonotype was obtained from a woman aged 35 to 49 with type 1 diabetes. Sequenced material: naive CD4+ T cells from blood. The cell subset or site label, as the study defines it: true naive CD4+ T cells. The chain was built from TRBV2 and TRBJ1-6, with 7 bases aligning to TRBD1. CDR3 sequence: CASSEDRTHNSPLHF. The DNA is as follows: TGTGCCAGCAGCGAGGACAGGACACATAATTCACCCCTCCACTTT.